This T cell receptor beta chain was obtained from a study of T cell changes during pregnancy in multiple sclerosis. Data came from immunoSEQ multiplex PCR; TCRdb stores just in-frame clones and leaves some out. Seen here are tens of thousands of clones, approximately 92% observed once, and the top ten hold just under 2%. The sequence derives from a female donor with multiple sclerosis, enrolled in a pregnancy study. The sequencing used peripheral blood, collected in the second trimester of pregnancy.

The CDR3 loop reads CATSRDPNRGTEAFF. The DNA of the CDR3 is TGTGCCACCAGCAGAGATCCTAACAGGGGGACTGAAGCTTTCTTT. The chain recombines TRBV15 with TRBJ1-1; TRBD1 agrees at 8 bases. Germline V CDR1 and CDR2: LNHNV, YYDKDF (reference sequence). Trimming cost V 0 bases and J 5 bases; bases outside gene matches: 5. The CDR3 is 15 amino acids.